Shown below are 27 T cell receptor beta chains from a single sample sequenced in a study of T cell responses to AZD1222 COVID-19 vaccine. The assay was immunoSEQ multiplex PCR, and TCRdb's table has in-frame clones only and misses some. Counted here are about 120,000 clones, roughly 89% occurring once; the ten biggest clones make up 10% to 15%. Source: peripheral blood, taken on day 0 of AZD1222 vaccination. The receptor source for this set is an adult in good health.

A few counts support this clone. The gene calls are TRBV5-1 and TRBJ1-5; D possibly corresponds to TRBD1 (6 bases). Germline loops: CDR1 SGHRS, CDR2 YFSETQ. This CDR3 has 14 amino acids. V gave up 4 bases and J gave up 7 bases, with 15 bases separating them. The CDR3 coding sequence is TGCGCCAGCAGCCGCGACCCAGGGGTGCAGCCCCAGCATTTT. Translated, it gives CASSRDPGVQPQHF.

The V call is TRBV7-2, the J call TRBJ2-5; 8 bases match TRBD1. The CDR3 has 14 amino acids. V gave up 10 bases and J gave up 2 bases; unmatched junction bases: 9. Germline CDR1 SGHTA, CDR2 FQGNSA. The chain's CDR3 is CATSQQGVQETQYF. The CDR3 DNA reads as TGTGCCACCTCACAACAGGGGGTTCAAGAGACCCAGTACTTC.

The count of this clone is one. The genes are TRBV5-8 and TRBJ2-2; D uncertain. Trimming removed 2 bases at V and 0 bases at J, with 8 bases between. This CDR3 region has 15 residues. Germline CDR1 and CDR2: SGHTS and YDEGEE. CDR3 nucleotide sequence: TGTGCCAGCAGCTTCGGGCATACGAACACCGGGGAGCTGTTTTTT. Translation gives CASSFGHTNTGELFF.

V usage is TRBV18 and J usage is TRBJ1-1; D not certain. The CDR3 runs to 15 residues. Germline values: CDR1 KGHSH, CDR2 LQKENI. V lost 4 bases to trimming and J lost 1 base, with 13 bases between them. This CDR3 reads CASSLDRLENTEAFF. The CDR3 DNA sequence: TGTGCCAGCTCACTGGACCGCCTCGAGAACACTGAAGCTTTCTTT.

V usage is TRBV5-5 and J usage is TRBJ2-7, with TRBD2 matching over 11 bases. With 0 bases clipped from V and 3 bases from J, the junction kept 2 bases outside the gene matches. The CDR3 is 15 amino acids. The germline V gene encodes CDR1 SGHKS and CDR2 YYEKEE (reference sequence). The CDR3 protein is CASSLGLAGLYEQYF. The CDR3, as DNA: TGTGCCAGCAGCTTGGGACTAGCGGGACTCTACGAGCAGTACTTC.

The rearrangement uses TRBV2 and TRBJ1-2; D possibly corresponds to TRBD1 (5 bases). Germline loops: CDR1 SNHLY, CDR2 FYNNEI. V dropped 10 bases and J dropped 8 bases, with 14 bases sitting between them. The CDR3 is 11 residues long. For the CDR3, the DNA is TGTGCCATCCCCCCCGGGGACGGCTACACCTTC. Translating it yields CAIPPGDGYTF. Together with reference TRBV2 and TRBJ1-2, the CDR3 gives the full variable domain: EPEVTQTPSHQVTQMGQEVILRCVPISNHLYFYWYRQILGQKVEFLVSFYNNEISEKSEIFDDQFSVERPDGSNFTLKIRSTKLEDSAMYFCAIPPGDGYTFGSGTRLTVV.

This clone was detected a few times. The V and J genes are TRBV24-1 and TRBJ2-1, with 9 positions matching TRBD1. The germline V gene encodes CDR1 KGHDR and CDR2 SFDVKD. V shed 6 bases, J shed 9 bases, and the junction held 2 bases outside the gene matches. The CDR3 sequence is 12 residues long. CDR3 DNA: TGTGCCACCAGTACAGGGGGCGGTGAGCAGTTCTTC. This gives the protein CATSTGGGEQFF.

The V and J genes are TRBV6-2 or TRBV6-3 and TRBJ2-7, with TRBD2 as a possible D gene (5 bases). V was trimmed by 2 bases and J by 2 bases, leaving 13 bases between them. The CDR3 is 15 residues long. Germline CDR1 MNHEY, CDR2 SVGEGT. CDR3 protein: CASSYPRGTAYEQYF. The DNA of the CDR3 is TGTGCCAGCAGTTACCCCCGGGGAACGGCCTACGAGCAGTACTTC.

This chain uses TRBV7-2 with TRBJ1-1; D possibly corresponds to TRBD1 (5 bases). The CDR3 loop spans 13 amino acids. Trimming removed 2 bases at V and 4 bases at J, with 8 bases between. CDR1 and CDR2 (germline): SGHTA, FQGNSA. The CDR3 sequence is CASSLPGGTEAFF. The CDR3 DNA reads TGTGCCAGCAGCTTACCCGGGGGCACTGAAGCTTTCTTT.

CDR3 in amino acids: CASSEGSYSNQPQHF. CDR3 in DNA: TGTGCCAGCAGTGAAGGTAGTTATAGCAATCAGCCCCAGCATTTT. The V and J genes are TRBV6-1 and TRBJ1-5; D unclear. Germline CDR1 MNHNS, CDR2 SASEGT. The V gene lost 1 base and the J gene lost 0 bases, with 7 bases spanning the gap. The CDR3 totals 15 residues.

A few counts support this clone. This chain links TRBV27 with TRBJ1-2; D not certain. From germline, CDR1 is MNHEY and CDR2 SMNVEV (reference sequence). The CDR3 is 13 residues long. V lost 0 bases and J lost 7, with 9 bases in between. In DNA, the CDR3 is TGTGCCAGCAGTTTATCCCCAGGTTCTGGCTACACCTTC. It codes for CASSLSPGSGYTF.

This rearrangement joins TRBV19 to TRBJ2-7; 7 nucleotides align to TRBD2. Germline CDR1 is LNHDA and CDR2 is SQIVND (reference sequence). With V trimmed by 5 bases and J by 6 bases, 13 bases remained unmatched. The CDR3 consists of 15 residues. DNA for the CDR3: TGTGCCAGTAGTCCCCGAGCTGGACTAGGTTCCGAGCAGTACTTC. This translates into CASSPRAGLGSEQYF.

The CDR3 protein is CASSLKGYNEQFF. CDR3 DNA: TGTGCCAGCAGTTTAAAGGGTTACAATGAGCAGTTCTTC. The chain is built from TRBV27 and TRBJ2-1; no reliable D call. The CDR3 consists of 13 residues. Between the trimmed V and J ends, which lost 2 bases and 4 bases, there was a span of 6 bases. Germline assignment: CDR1 MNHEY and CDR2 SMNVEV (reference sequence).

CDR3 nucleotides: TGTGCCAGCAGTTTCGGGGCGCATGGCTACACCTTC. It specifies CASSFGAHGYTF. The chain is built from TRBV28 and TRBJ1-2, with a tentative D call TRBD1 (5 bases). The CDR3 runs 12 residues. V lost 3 bases to trimming and J lost 6 bases, with 8 bases between them. Germline lookup yields CDR1 MDHEN and CDR2 SYDVKM.

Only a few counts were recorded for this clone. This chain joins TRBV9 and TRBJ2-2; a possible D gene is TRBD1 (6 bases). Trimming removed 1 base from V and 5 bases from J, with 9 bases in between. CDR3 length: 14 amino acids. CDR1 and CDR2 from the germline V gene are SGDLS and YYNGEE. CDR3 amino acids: CASSVTGQTGELFF. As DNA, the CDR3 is TGTGCCAGCAGCGTAACAGGGCAAACCGGGGAGCTGTTTTTT. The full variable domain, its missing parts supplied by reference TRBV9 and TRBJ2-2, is DSGVTQTPKHLITATGQRVTLRCSPRSGDLSVYWYQQSLDQGLQFLIQYYNGEERAKGNILERFSAQQFPDLHSELNLSSLELGDSALYFCASSVTGQTGELFFGEGSRLTVL.

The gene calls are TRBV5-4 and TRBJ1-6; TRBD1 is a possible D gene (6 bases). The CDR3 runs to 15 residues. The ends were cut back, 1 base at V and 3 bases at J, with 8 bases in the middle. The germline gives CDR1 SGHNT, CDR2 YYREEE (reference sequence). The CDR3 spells CASSLQQGYNSPLHF. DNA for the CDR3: TGTGCCAGCAGCTTGCAACAGGGCTATAATTCACCCCTCCACTTT.

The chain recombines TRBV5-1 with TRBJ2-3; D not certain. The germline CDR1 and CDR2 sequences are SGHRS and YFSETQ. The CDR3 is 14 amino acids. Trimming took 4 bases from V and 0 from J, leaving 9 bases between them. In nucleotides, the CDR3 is TGCGCCAGCAGCCCAGATTCTAGCACAGATACGCAGTATTTT. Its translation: CASSPDSSTDTQYF. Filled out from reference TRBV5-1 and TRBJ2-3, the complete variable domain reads KAGVTQTPRYLIKTRGQQVTLSCSPISGHRSVSWYQQTPGQGLQFLFEYFSETQRNKGNFPGRFSGRQFSNSRSEMNVSTLELGDSALYLCASSPDSSTDTQYFGPGTRLTVL.

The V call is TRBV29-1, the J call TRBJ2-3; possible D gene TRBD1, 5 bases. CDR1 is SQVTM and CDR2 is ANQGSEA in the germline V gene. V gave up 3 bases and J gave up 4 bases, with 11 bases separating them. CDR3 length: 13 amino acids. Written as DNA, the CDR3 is TGCAGCGTTGATTTCTTCAGGGCAGATACGCAGTATTTT. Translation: CSVDFFRADTQYF.

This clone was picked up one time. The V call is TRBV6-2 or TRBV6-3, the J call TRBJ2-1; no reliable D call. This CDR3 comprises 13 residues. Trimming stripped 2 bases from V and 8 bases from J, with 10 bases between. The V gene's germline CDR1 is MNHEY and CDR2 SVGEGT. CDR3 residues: CASSYSDWDEQFF. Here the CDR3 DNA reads TGTGCCAGCAGTTACAGCGATTGGGATGAGCAGTTCTTC.

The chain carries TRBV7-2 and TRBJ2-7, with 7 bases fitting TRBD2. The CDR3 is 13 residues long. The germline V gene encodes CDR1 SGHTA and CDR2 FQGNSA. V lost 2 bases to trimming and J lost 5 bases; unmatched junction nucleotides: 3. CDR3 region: CASSLRREHEQYF. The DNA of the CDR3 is TGTGCCAGCAGCTTACGGCGGGAGCACGAGCAGTACTTC.

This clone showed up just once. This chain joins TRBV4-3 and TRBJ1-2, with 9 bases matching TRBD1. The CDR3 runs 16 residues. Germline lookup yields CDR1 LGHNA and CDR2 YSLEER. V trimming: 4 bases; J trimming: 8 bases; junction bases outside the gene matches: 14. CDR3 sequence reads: CASSLLTGTGTFGYTF. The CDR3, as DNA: TGCGCCAGCAGCCTCCTCACCGGGACAGGGACTTTCGGCTACACCTTC.

This CDR3 reads CAARGGSNQPQHF. The CDR3 coding sequence is TGTGCGGCTAGGGGGGGTAGCAATCAGCCCCAGCATTTT. V gene TRBV6-5 combines with J gene TRBJ1-5; TRBD1 is a possible D gene (6 bases). The CDR3 is 13 residues long. Looked up from germline, CDR1 is MNHEY and CDR2 is SVGAGI.

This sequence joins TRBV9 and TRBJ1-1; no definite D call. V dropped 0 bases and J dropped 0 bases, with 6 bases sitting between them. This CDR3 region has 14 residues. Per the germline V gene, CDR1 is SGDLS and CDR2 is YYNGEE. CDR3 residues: CASSVGPLNTEAFF. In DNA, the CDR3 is TGTGCCAGCAGCGTAGGCCCTTTGAACACTGAAGCTTTCTTT.

CDR3: CASSVGLPTNEKLFF. DNA of the CDR3: TGTGCCAGCAGCGTAGGCCTTCCAACTAATGAAAAACTGTTTTTT. The chain has TRBV9 and TRBJ1-4; D ambiguous. The CDR3 has 15 amino acids. Germline CDR1 is SGDLS and CDR2 is YYNGEE. V was pared by 0 bases and J by 0 bases, with 6 bases between.

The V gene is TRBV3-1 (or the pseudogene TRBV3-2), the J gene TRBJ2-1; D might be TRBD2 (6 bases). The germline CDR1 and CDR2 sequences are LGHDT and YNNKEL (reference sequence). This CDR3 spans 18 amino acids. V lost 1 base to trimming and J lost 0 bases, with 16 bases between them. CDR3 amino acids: CASSQVSAGRSSYNEQFF. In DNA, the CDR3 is TGTGCCAGCAGCCAAGTTTCGGCGGGAAGGAGCTCCTACAATGAGCAGTTCTTC.

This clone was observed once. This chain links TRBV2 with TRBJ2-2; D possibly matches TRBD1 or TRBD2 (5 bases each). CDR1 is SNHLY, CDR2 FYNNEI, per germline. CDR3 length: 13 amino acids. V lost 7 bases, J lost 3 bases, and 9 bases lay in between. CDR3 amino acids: CASTRDHTGELFF. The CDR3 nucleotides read TGTGCCAGCACACGGGACCACACCGGGGAGCTGTTTTTT.

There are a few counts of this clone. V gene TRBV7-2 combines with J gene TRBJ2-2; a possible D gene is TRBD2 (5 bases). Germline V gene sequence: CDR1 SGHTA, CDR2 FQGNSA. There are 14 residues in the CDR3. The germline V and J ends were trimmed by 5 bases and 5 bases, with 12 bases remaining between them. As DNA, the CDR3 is TGTGCCAGCAGCAAGCCCCTAGCTACCGGGGAGCTGTTTTTT. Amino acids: CASSKPLATGELFF.